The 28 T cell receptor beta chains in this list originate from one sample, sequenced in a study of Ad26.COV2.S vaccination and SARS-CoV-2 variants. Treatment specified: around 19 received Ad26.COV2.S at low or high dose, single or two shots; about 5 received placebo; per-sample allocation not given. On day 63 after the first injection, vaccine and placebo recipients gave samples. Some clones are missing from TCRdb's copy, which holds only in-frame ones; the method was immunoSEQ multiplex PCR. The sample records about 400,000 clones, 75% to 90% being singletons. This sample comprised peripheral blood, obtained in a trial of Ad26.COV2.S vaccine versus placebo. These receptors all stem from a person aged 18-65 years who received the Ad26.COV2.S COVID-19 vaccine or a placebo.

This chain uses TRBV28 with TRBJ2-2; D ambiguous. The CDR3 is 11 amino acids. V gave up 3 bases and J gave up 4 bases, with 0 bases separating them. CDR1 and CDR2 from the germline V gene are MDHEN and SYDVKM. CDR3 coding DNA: TGTGCCAGCAGTTTCACCGGGGAGCTGTTTTTT. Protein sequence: CASSFTGELFF.

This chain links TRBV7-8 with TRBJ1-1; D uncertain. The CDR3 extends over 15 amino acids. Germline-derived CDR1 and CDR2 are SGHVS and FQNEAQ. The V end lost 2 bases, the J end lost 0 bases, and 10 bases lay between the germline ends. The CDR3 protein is CASSLRTGMNTEAFF. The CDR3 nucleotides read TGTGCCAGCAGCTTACGGACGGGGATGAACACTGAAGCTTTCTTT.

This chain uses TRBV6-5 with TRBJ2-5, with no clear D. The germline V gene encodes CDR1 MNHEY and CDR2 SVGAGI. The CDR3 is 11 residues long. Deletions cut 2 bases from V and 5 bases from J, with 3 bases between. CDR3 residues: CASSYEETQYF. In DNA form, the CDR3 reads TGTGCCAGCAGTTACGAGGAGACCCAGTACTTC.

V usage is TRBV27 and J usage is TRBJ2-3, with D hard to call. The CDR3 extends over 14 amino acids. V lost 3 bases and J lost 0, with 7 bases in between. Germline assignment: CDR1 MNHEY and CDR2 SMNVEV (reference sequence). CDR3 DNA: TGTGCCAGCAGTTTCCTGGTGAGCACAGATACGCAGTATTTT. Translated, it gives CASSFLVSTDTQYF.

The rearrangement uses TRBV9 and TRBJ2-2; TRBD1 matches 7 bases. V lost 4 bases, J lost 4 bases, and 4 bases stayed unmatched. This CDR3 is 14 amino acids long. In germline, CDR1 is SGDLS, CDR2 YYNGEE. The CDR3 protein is CASSPPGGTGELFF. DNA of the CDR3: TGTGCCAGCAGCCCCCCAGGGGGCACCGGGGAGCTGTTTTTT.

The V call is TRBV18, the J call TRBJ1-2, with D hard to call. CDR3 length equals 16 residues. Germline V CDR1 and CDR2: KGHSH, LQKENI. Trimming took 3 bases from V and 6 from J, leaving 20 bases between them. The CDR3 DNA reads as TGTGCCAGCTCACCTAGGTCCCCGCCTTTAAGTCATGGCTACACCTTC. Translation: CASSPRSPPLSHGYTF. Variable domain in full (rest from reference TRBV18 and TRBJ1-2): NAGVMQNPRHLVRRRGQEARLRCSPMKGHSHVYWYRQLPEEGLKFMVYLQKENIIDESGMPKERFSAEFPKEGPSILRIQQVVRGDSAAYFCASSPRSPPLSHGYTFGSGTRLTVV.

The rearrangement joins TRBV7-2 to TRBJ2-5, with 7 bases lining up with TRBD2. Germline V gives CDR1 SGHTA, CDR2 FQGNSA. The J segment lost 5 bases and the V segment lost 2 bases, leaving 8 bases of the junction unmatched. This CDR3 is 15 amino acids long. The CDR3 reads CASSLRRESWETQYF. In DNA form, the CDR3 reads TGTGCCAGCAGCTTACGGCGGGAGAGCTGGGAGACCCAGTACTTC. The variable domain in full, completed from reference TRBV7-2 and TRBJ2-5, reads GAGVSQSPSNKVTEKGKDVELRCDPISGHTALYWYRQSLGQGLEFLIYFQGNSAPDKSGLPSDRFSAERTGGSVSTLTIQRTQQEDSAVYLCASSLRRESWETQYFGPGTRLLVL.

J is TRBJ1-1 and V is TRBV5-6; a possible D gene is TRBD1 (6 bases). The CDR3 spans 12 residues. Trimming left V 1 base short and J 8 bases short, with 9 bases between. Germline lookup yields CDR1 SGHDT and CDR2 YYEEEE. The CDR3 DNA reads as TGTGCCAGCAGCTTGCCCCAGGGGGAAGCTTTCTTT. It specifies CASSLPQGEAFF.

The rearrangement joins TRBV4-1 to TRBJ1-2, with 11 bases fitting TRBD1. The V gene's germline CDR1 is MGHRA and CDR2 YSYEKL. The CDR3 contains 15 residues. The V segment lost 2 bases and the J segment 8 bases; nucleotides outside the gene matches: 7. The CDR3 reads CASSQSGQGAWGYTF. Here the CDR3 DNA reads TGCGCCAGCAGCCAAAGCGGACAGGGGGCTTGGGGCTACACCTTC.

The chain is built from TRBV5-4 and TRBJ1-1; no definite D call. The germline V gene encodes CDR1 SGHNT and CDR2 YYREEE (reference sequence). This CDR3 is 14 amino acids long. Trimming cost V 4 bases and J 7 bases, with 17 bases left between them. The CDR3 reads CASSPPGATGEAFF. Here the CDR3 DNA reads TGTGCCAGCAGCCCCCCGGGAGCGACTGGTGAAGCTTTCTTT.

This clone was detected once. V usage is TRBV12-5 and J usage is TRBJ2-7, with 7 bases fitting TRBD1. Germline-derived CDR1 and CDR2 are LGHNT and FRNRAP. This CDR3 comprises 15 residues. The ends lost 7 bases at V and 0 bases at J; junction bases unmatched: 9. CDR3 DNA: TGTGCTAGTGCCCCCGAGGGGGCCCACTCCTACGAGCAGTACTTC. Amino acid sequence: CASAPEGAHSYEQYF.

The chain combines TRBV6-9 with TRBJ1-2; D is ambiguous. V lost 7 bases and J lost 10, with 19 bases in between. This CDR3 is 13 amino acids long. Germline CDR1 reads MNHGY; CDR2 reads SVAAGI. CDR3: CASTTGDMGSYTF. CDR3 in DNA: TGTGCCAGCACCACGGGAGACATGGGGTCCTACACCTTC.

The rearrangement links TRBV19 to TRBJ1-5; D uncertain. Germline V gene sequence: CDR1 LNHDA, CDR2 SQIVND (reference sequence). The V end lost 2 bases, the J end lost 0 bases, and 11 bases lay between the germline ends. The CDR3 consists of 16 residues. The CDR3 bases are TGTGCCAGTAGTATAATAACAGCCCTTAGCAATCAGCCCCAGCATTTT. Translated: CASSIITALSNQPQHF.

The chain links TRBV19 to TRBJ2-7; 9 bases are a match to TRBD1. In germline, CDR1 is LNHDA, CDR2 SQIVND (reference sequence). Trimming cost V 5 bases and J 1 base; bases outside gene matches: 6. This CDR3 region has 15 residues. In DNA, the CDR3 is TGTGCCAGTAGTGCCACCGGGACAGGGTCCTACGAGCAGTACTTC. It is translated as CASSATGTGSYEQYF. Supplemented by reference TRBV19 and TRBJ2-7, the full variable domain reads DGGITQSPKYLFRKEGQNVTLSCEQNLNHDAMYWYRQDPGQGLRLIYYSQIVNDFQKGDIAEGYSVSREKKESFPLTVTSAQKNPTAFYLCASSATGTGSYEQYFGPGTRLTVT.

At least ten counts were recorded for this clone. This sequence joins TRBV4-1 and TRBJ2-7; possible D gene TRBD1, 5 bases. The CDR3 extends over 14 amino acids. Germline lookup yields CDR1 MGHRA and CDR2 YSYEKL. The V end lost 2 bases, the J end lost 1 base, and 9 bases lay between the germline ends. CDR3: CASSQRGSSYEQYF. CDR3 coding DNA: TGCGCCAGCAGCCAAAGGGGATCGTCCTACGAGCAGTACTTC.

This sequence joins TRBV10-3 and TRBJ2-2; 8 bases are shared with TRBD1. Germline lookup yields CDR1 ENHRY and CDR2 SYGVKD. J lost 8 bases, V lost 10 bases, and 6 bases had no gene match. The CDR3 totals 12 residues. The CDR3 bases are TGTGCCACCGGACAGGGCCTGGGGGAGCTGTTTTTT. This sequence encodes CATGQGLGELFF.

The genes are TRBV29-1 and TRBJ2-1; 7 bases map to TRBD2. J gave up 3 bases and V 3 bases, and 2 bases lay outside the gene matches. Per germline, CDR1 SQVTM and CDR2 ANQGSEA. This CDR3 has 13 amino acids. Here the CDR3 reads CSVDREDYNEQFF. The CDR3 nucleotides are TGCAGCGTTGACCGGGAGGACTACAATGAGCAGTTCTTC.

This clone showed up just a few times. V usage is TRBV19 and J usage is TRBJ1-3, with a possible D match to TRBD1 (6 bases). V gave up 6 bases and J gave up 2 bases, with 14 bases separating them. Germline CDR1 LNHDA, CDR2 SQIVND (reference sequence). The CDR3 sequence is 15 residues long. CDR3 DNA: TGTGCCAGTAGCCTCGGGGGACATCCTGGAAACACCATATATTTT. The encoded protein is CASSLGGHPGNTIYF. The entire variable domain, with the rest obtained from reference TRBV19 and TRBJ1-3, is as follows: DGGITQSPKYLFRKEGQNVTLSCEQNLNHDAMYWYRQDPGQGLRLIYYSQIVNDFQKGDIAEGYSVSREKKESFPLTVTSAQKNPTAFYLCASSLGGHPGNTIYFGEGSWLTVV.

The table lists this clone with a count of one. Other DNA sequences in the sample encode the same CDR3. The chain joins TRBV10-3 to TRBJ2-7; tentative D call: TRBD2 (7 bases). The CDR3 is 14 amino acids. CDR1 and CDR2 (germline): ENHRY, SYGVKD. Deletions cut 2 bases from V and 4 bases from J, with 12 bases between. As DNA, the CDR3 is TGTGCCATCAGTGAGGCCGGGGGGCCGTACGAGCAGTACTTC. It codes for CAISEAGGPYEQYF.

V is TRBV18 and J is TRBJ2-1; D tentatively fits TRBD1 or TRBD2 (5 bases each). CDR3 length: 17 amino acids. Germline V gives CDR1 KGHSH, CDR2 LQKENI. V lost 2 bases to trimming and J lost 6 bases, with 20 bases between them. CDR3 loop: CASSPFTLSGTFNEQFF. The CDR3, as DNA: TGTGCCAGCTCACCATTCACCCTCTCCGGGACCTTCAATGAGCAGTTCTTC.

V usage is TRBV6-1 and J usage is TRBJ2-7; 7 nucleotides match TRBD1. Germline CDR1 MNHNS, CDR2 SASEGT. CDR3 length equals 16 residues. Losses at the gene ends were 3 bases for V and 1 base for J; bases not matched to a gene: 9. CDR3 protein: CASSDKRTGRSYEQYF. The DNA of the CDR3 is TGTGCCAGCAGTGATAAGAGGACAGGTAGATCCTACGAGCAGTACTTC.

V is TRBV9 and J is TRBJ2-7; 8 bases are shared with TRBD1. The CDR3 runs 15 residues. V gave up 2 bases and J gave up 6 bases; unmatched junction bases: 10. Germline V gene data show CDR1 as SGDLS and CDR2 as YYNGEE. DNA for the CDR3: TGTGCCAGCAGCGTGCAGGGGGCGAATTATGGCGAGCAGTACTTC. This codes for CASSVQGANYGEQYF.

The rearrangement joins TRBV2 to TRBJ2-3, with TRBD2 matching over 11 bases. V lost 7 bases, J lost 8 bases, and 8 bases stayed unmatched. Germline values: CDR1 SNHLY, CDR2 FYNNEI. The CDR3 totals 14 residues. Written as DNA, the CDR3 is TGTGCCAGCACCTCGACTAGCGGGGAAGTTACGCAGTATTTT. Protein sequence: CASTSTSGEVTQYF.

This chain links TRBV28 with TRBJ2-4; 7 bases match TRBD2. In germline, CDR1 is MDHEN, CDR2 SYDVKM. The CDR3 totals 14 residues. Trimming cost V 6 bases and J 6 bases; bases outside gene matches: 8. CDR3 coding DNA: TGTGCCAGCAGCCCTGGGGGGAGGGCAAACATTCAGTACTTC. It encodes CASSPGGRANIQYF.

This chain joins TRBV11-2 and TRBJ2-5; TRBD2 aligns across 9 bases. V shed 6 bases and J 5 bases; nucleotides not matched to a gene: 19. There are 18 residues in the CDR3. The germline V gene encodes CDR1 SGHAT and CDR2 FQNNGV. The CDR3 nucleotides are TGTGCCAGCAGTCCCTTGGGTATTGGCGGGAGGGCAAGGGAGACCCAGTACTTC. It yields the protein CASSPLGIGGRARETQYF.

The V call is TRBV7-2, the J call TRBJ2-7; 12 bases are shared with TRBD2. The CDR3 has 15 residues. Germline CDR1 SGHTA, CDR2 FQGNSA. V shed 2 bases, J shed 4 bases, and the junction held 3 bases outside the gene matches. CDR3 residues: CASSLTSGRNYEQYF. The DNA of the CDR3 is TGTGCCAGCAGCTTAACTAGCGGGAGGAATTACGAGCAGTACTTC.

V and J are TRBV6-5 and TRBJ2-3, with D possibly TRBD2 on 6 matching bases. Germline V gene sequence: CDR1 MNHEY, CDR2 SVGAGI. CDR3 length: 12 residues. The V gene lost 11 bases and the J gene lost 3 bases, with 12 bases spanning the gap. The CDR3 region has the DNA TGTGCCGGATCCGCGGGGACAGATACGCAGTATTTT. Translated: CAGSAGTDTQYF.

The CDR3 region has the DNA TGCGCCAGCAGCTTGGCGGGACAGGGGAATTCACCCCTCCACTTT. Protein sequence: CASSLAGQGNSPLHF. The chain combines TRBV5-1 with TRBJ1-6; 10 nucleotides agree with TRBD1. This CDR3 is 15 amino acids long. Germline V gives CDR1 SGHRS, CDR2 YFSETQ. J gave up 7 bases and V 0 bases, and 1 base lay outside the gene matches.